What follows is one TCR beta chain and its context. Its antigen is currently unknown. Systemic immunosuppression or a history of autoimmune disease excluded patients. Only in-frame clones appear in the TCRdb table, and some are missing; sequencing was by immunoSEQ multiplex PCR. The sample lists 70,000 to 85,000 clones, about 94% occurring once. This sample was included in a study of OX40 agonist ivuxolimab in advanced cancers. Notes on the study in general: Relative to CD4+ cells, CD8+ T cells on average had more expanded clones. Clonal expansion by week 6 occurred in CD4+ and CD8+ blood T cells (at 0.1 to 3.0 mg/kg).

The CDR3 has 15 amino acids. V dropped 4 bases and J dropped 6; count of bases not matched to a gene: 12. CDR1 is SGHAT, CDR2 FQNNGV, per germline. The clonotype was recovered from an adult with an advanced solid tumor such as melanoma, head and neck, liver or kidney cancer. The sequencing here drew on CD4+ or CD8+ T cells sorted from blood, taken in a trial of the OX40 agonist ivuxolimab. V usage is TRBV11-2 and J usage is TRBJ2-7; 7 nucleotides align to TRBD1. CDR3 region: CASSWSRDSYIEQYF. CDR3 in DNA: TGTGCCAGCAGCTGGAGCCGGGACAGTTACATCGAGCAGTACTTC. Complete variable domain (other parts from reference TRBV11-2 and TRBJ2-7): EAGVAQSPRYKIIEKRQSVAFWCNPISGHATLYWYQQILGQGPKLLIQFQNNGVVDDSQLPKDRFSAERLKGVDSTLKIQPAKLEDSAVYLCASSWSRDSYIEQYFGPGTRLTVT.